A single sample gave rise to the 31 T cell receptor beta chains below, sequenced in a study of T cell changes during pregnancy in multiple sclerosis. Only in-frame clones appear in the TCRdb table, and some are missing; sequencing was by immunoSEQ multiplex PCR. The data hold more than 45,000 clones, with about nine tenths observed a single time. Source: CD4+ T cells from peripheral blood mononuclear cells, taken in the second trimester of pregnancy. The receptors stem from a female donor with multiple sclerosis, enrolled in a pregnancy study.

In this sample, this clone turned up once. CDR3 amino acids: CASSGGGGTGELFF. In nucleotides, the CDR3 is TGTGCCAGCAGCGGCGGGGGTGGCACCGGGGAGCTGTTTTTT. The rearrangement joins TRBV7-3 to TRBJ2-2, with 7 bases fitting TRBD2. Germline V gene sequence: CDR1 SGHTA, CDR2 FQGTGA. This CDR3 is built from 14 residues. V lost 5 bases to trimming and J lost 4 bases; unmatched junction nucleotides: 4. Filled out from reference TRBV7-3 and TRBJ2-2, the complete variable domain reads GAGVSQTPSNKVTEKGKYVELRCDPISGHTALYWYRQSLGQGPEFLIYFQGTGAADDSGLPNDRFFAVRPEGSVSTLKIQRTERGDSAVYLCASSGGGGTGELFFGEGSRLTVL.

The V call is TRBV11-1, the J call TRBJ2-1; no clear D gene. V lost 5 bases to trimming and J lost 8 bases, with 10 bases between them. There are 12 residues in the CDR3. CDR1 is SGHAT, CDR2 FQDESV, per germline (reference sequence). This chain's CDR3 is CASSPQLDEQFF. The CDR3 region has the DNA TGTGCCAGCAGCCCCCAGTTGGATGAGCAGTTCTTC.

The genes are TRBV2 and TRBJ2-1; D remains ambiguous. The CDR3 totals 14 residues. Germline-derived CDR1 and CDR2 are SNHLY and FYNNEI. V lost 2 bases and J 7 bases, leaving 12 bases between the germline ends. DNA of the CDR3: TGTGCCAGCAGTGAATCTTCTGTATTGAATGAGCAGTTCTTC. The encoded protein is CASSESSVLNEQFF.

The chain carries TRBV2 and TRBJ2-7; TRBD1 matches at 9 bases. The germline CDR1 and CDR2 sequences are SNHLY and FYNNEI. J lost 3 bases, V lost 5 bases, and 8 bases had no gene match. The CDR3 has 15 amino acids. The CDR3 sequence: CASSPPGTGNYEQYF. Here the CDR3 DNA reads TGTGCCAGCAGTCCCCCCGGGACAGGGAACTACGAGCAGTACTTC.

The chain is built from TRBV11-1 and TRBJ2-3, with TRBD2 identical over 13 bases. The CDR3 has 15 amino acids. J gave up 6 bases and V 7 bases, and 7 bases lay outside the gene matches. Germline-derived CDR1 and CDR2 are SGHAT and FQDESV (reference sequence). The CDR3 region is CASTIPGLAGDTQYF. In nucleotides, the CDR3 is TGTGCCAGCACTATACCGGGACTAGCGGGGGATACGCAGTATTTT.

This chain links TRBV9 with TRBJ1-2; no clear D gene. The V end was cut by 0 bases, the J end by 4 bases, with 19 bases between. This CDR3 spans 17 amino acids. The germline gives CDR1 SGDLS, CDR2 YYNGEE. The CDR3 spells CASSVGSTLLSGYGYTF. In nucleotides, the CDR3 is TGTGCCAGCAGCGTAGGGTCCACTCTCCTCTCGGGCTATGGCTACACCTTC.

The chain combines TRBV19 with TRBJ1-2; 10 bases are a match to TRBD1. The V gene's germline CDR1 is LNHDA and CDR2 SQIVND (reference sequence). This CDR3 region has 15 residues. The V and J ends lost 8 bases and 4 bases, in that order; junction bases with no gene match: 10. The CDR3 sequence is CASLGQGSSGYGYTF. CDR3 nucleotide sequence: TGTGCCAGTCTGGGACAGGGGTCTTCAGGCTATGGCTACACCTTC.

In this sample, this clone turned up once. The J gene is TRBJ1-1, the V gene TRBV12-2; TRBD1, the table's D call, lacks a check against the DNA. TRBV12-2 represents a pseudogene. The CDR3 loop spans 17 amino acids. CDR3 sequence (DNA): TGTGCAAGTCGCTTAGTAACGATAGAGACAGGGGGCACTGAAGCTTTCTTT. Its translation: CASRLVTIETGGTEAFF.

The genes are TRBV6-5 and TRBJ1-2; possible D gene TRBD1, 5 bases. Trimming shortened V by 8 bases and J by 7 bases, and 14 bases separated the two germline ends. Germline values: CDR1 MNHEY, CDR2 SVGAGI. CDR3 length equals 12 residues. The CDR3 nucleotides read TGTGCCAGCGTTGGAGGGGCGGGTGGCTACACCTTC. Its protein product is CASVGGAGGYTF.

The V and J genes are TRBV5-5 and TRBJ2-7; tentatively, D is TRBD1 (5 bases). Trimming shortened V by 3 bases and J by 0 bases, and 13 bases separated the two germline ends. The CDR3 extends over 15 amino acids. Germline CDR1 SGHKS, CDR2 YYEKEE (reference sequence). The CDR3 DNA is TGTGCCAGCAGCTCGACAGTTTTCGTCTCCTACGAGCAGTACTTC. This sequence encodes CASSSTVFVSYEQYF.

This clone was observed once. This chain connects TRBV5-6 to TRBJ1-5, with D possibly matching TRBD1 (5 bases). CDR1 SGHDT and CDR2 YYEEEE come from the germline V gene. This CDR3 has 14 residues. V lost 1 base and J lost 3, with 8 bases in between. CDR3 loop: CASSLYRSNQPQHF. The DNA of the CDR3 is TGTGCCAGCAGCTTGTACAGGTCCAATCAGCCCCAGCATTTT.

The chain is built from TRBV5-1 and TRBJ1-2; TRBD1 agrees at 8 bases. The V gene's germline CDR1 is SGHRS and CDR2 YFSETQ. The J segment lost 6 bases and the V segment lost 4 bases, leaving 11 bases of the junction unmatched. The CDR3 runs 15 residues. For the CDR3, the DNA is TGCGCCAGCAGCCCAAGGACAGGGACGAACCATGGCTACACCTTC. Translation gives CASSPRTGTNHGYTF. The full variable domain, with the rest looked up from reference TRBV5-1 and TRBJ1-2, is KAGVTQTPRYLIKTRGQQVTLSCSPISGHRSVSWYQQTPGQGLQFLFEYFSETQRNKGNFPGRFSGRQFSNSRSEMNVSTLELGDSALYLCASSPRTGTNHGYTFGSGTRLTVV.

V is TRBV9 and J is TRBJ1-1; a weak D match, TRBD1 (6 bases). This CDR3 spans 14 amino acids. Germline lookup yields CDR1 SGDLS and CDR2 YYNGEE. V was shortened by 3 bases and J by 10 bases, with 19 bases between the two germline ends. The CDR3 DNA is TGTGCCAGCAGCGCCCGAACCAGACAGGACGGAGCTTTCTTT. Translation: CASSARTRQDGAFF.

The gene calls are TRBV25-1 and TRBJ1-2, with 7 bases identical to TRBD1. CDR1 is MGHDK and CDR2 is SYGVNS in the germline V gene. CDR3 length equals 15 residues. V shed 4 bases and J 2 bases; nucleotides not matched to a gene: 7. CDR3 sequence reads: CASSAQTGWNYGYTF. CDR3 coding DNA: TGTGCCAGCAGTGCTCAGACAGGGTGGAACTATGGCTACACCTTC.

The chain employs TRBV15 and TRBJ1-5; 9 nucleotides agree with TRBD1. The CDR3 extends over 16 amino acids. V was pared by 7 bases and J by 3 bases, with 10 bases of the junction left unmatched. The germline V gene has CDR1 LNHNV and CDR2 YYDKDF (reference sequence). CDR3 in DNA: TGTGCCACCACACAGGGGGACAGGGCACACAATCAGCCCCAGCATTTT. Translation gives CATTQGDRAHNQPQHF.

This sequence joins TRBV29-1 and TRBJ1-2; D is perhaps TRBD1 (5 bases). Germline lookup yields CDR1 SQVTM and CDR2 ANQGSEA. This CDR3 has 12 amino acids. Trimming took 6 bases from V and 3 from J, leaving 11 bases between them. CDR3 sequence reads: CSVGGPDYGYTF. In DNA form, the CDR3 reads TGCAGCGTCGGGGGACCGGACTATGGCTACACCTTC. The full variable domain, completed using reference TRBV29-1 and TRBJ1-2, is SAVISQKPSRDICQRGTSLTIQCQVDSQVTMMFWYRQQPGQSLTLIATANQGSEATYESGFVIDKFPISRPNLTFSTLTVSNMSPEDSSIYLCSVGGPDYGYTFGSGTRLTVV.

The chain uses TRBV2 and TRBJ2-2; 16 nucleotides agree with TRBD2. CDR1 and CDR2 (germline): SNHLY, FYNNEI. Trimming took 11 bases from V and 7 from J; bases not matched to a gene: 7. The CDR3 sequence is 15 residues long. The chain's CDR3 is CAGTSGGAWNGELFF. The CDR3 nucleotides are TGTGCCGGGACTAGCGGGGGGGCGTGGAACGGGGAGCTGTTTTTT.

This clone was observed once. The gene calls are TRBV11-2 and TRBJ2-1, with TRBD2 identical over 8 bases. V gave up 7 bases and J gave up 2 bases; unmatched junction bases: 4. Germline assignment: CDR1 SGHAT and CDR2 FQNNGV. The CDR3 runs 14 residues. The CDR3 spells CASTGTRPYNEQFF. The CDR3 nucleotides read TGTGCCAGCACCGGGACTAGACCCTACAATGAGCAGTTCTTC.

This clone came up once. The rearrangement links TRBV5-1 to TRBJ1-5; weak D call: TRBD1 (5 bases). Germline CDR1 and CDR2: SGHRS and YFSETQ. The CDR3 runs to 12 residues. V was trimmed by 4 bases and J by 12 bases, leaving 14 bases between them. The CDR3 sequence: CASSPGSGNQHF. The CDR3 DNA reads TGCGCCAGCAGCCCCGGATCAGGGAACCAGCATTTT.

The V and J genes are TRBV5-4 and TRBJ1-1; 8 bases agree with TRBD1. Germline values: CDR1 SGHNT, CDR2 YYREEE (reference sequence). V was pared by 0 bases and J by 4 bases, with 5 bases of the junction left unmatched. The CDR3 loop spans 15 amino acids. Written as DNA, the CDR3 is TGTGCCAGCAGCTTGGAACAGGGGGTGGGCACTGAAGCTTTCTTT. This translates into CASSLEQGVGTEAFF.

The gene calls are TRBV6-5 and TRBJ2-1; 16 bases line up with TRBD2. Germline-derived CDR1 and CDR2 are MNHEY and SVGAGI. Unmatched junction bases numbered 11, after V lost 5 bases and J lost 16 bases. The CDR3 is made up of 15 amino acids. The CDR3 nucleotides read TGTGCCAGCAGTAGTCCGGGACTAGCGGGGGGGGTAGTTTTCTTC. It yields the protein CASSSPGLAGGVVFF.

This rearrangement joins TRBV6-5 to TRBJ1-2; 8 bases align to TRBD1. Losses at the gene ends were 6 bases for V and 4 bases for J; bases not matched to a gene: 7. Germline assignment: CDR1 MNHEY and CDR2 SVGAGI. This CDR3 comprises 14 residues. The CDR3 spells CASSPQDRGYGYTF. In DNA form, the CDR3 reads TGTGCCAGCAGCCCTCAAGACAGGGGCTATGGCTACACCTTC.

The J gene is TRBJ1-5, the V gene TRBV14; a weak D match, TRBD1 (6 bases). CDR1 is SGHDN, CDR2 FVKESK, per germline. Trimming stripped 3 bases from V and 4 bases from J, with 13 bases between. CDR3 length: 15 amino acids. The CDR3 nucleotides are TGTGCCAGCAGCCAGGGGGCCCCGGGTAATCAGCCCCAGCATTTT. This codes for CASSQGAPGNQPQHF.

The V gene is TRBV30, the J gene TRBJ1-6; 8 positions match TRBD1. CDR3 length equals 16 residues. Germline CDR1 reads GTSNPN; CDR2 reads SVGIG (reference sequence). V shed 3 bases and J 3 bases; nucleotides not matched to a gene: 7. Here the CDR3 DNA reads TGTGCCTGGAGCCCAATTGGACAGGGCTATAATTCACCCCTCCACTTT. This gives the protein CAWSPIGQGYNSPLHF. The full variable domain, in which reference TRBV30 and TRBJ1-6 provide the parts outside the CDR3, is SQTIHQWPATLVQPVGSPLSLECTVEGTSNPNLYWYRQAAGRGLQLLFYSVGIGQISSEVPQNLSASRPQDRQFILSSKKLLLSDSGFYLCAWSPIGQGYNSPLHFGNGTRLTVT.

V and J are TRBV27 and TRBJ1-5; TRBD1 agrees at 9 bases. The V segment lost 8 bases and the J segment 3 bases; nucleotides outside the gene matches: 5. Germline-derived CDR1 and CDR2 are MNHEY and SMNVEV (reference sequence). This CDR3 has 14 residues. This chain's CDR3 is CASGNRGPNQPQHF. For the CDR3, the DNA is TGTGCCAGCGGCAACAGGGGGCCCAATCAGCCCCAGCATTTT.

This clone was seen once. This chain links TRBV9 with TRBJ1-5; no firm D call. Germline CDR1 SGDLS, CDR2 YYNGEE. Trimming removed 0 bases at V and 5 bases at J, with 3 bases between. The CDR3 is made up of 12 amino acids. CDR3 DNA: TGTGCCAGCAGCGTAGGCGATCAGCCCCAGCATTTT. Translating it yields CASSVGDQPQHF.

The CDR3 DNA sequence: TGTGCCAGCAGCCCACGGTGGGACTTTAAGAGTCACATGGAGCAGTTCTTC. It specifies CASSPRWDFKSHMEQFF. The rearrangement joins TRBV9 to TRBJ2-1; weak D call: TRBD2 (6 bases). Trimming pared 4 bases from V and 10 bases from J, leaving 27 bases between. From germline, CDR1 is SGDLS and CDR2 YYNGEE. CDR3 length: 17 residues.

The CDR3 here is CASSFGGSAGNTIYF. The DNA of the CDR3 is TGTGCCAGCAGCTTCGGGGGATCCGCTGGAAACACCATATATTTT. The chain joins TRBV11-1 to TRBJ1-3, with TRBD1 as a possible D gene (5 bases). The CDR3 spans 15 residues. Trimming took 3 bases from V and 2 from J, leaving 11 bases between them. Germline-derived CDR1 and CDR2 are SGHAT and FQDESV (reference sequence).

V and J are TRBV27 and TRBJ1-6; 8 nucleotides line up with TRBD1. The ends lost 5 bases at V and 7 bases at J; junction bases unmatched: 10. Germline V gives CDR1 MNHEY, CDR2 SMNVEV (reference sequence). The CDR3 spans 16 residues. CDR3 DNA sequence: TGTGCCAGCAGTCCGGACAGGGCTCTAAGCAATTCACCCCTCCACTTT. Amino acid sequence: CASSPDRALSNSPLHF.

This chain connects TRBV14 to TRBJ2-1; D gene ambiguous. V lost 1 base and J 6 bases, leaving 13 bases between the germline ends. Germline CDR1 and CDR2: SGHDN and FVKESK. This CDR3 comprises 15 residues. The CDR3 region is CASSQGILVPNEQFF. CDR3 bases: TGTGCCAGCAGCCAAGGTATCCTAGTCCCCAATGAGCAGTTCTTC.

This chain connects TRBV11-2 to TRBJ1-1, with 12 bases fitting TRBD1. After removal of 5 bases from V and 11 bases from J, the junction contained 18 bases not matched to a gene. CDR3 size: 17 residues. The V gene's germline CDR1 is SGHAT and CDR2 FQNNGV. The CDR3 spells CASSPFNRGQGAPGAFF. The CDR3 DNA follows: TGTGCCAGCAGCCCATTCAATAGGGGACAGGGGGCCCCTGGGGCTTTCTTT.